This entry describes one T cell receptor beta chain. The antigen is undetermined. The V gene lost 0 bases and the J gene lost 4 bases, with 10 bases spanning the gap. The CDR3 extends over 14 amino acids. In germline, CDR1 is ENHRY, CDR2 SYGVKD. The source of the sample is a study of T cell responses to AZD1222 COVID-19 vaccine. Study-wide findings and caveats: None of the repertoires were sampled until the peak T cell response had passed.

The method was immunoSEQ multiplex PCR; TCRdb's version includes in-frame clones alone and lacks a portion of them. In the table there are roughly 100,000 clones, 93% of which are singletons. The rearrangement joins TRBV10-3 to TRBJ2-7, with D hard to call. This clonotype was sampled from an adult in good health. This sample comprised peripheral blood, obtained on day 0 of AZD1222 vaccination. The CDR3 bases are TGTGCCATCAGTGAGTCCAGTCCCTCGTACGAGCAGTACTTC. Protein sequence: CAISESSPSYEQYF.